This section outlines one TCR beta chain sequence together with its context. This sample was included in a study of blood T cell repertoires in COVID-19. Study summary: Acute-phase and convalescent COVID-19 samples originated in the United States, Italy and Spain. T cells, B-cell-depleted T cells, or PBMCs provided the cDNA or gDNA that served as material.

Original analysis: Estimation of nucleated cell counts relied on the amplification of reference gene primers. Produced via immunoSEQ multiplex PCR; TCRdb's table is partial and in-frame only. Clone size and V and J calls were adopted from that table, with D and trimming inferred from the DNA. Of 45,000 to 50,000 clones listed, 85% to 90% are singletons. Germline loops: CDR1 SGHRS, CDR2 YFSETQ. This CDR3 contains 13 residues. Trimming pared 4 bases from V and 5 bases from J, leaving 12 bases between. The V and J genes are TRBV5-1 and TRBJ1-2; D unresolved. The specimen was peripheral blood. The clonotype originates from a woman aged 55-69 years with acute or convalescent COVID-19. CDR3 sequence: CASSPRLEYGYTF. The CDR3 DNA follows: TGCGCCAGCAGCCCCCGGCTGGAGTATGGCTACACCTTC.